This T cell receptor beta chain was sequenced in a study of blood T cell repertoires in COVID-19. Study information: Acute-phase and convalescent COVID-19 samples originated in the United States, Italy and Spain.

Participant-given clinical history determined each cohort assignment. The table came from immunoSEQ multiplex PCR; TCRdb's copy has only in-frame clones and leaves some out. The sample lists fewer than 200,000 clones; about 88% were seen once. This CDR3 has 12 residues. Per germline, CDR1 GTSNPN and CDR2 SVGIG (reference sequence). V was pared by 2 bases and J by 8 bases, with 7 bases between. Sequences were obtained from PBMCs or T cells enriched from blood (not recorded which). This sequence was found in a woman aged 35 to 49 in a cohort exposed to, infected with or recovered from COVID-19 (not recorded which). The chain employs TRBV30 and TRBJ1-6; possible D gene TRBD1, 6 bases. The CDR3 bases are TGTGCCTGGAGTTCAGGGGATTCACCCCTCCACTTT. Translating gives CAWSSGDSPLHF.